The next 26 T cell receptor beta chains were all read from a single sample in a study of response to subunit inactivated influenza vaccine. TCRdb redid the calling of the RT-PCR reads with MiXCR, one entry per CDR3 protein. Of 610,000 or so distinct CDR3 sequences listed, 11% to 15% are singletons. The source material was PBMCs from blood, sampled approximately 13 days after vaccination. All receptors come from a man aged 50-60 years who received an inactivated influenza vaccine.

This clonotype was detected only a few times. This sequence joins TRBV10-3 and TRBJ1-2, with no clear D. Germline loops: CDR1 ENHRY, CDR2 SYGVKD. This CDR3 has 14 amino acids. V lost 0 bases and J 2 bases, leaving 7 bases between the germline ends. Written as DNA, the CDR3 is TGTGCCATCAGTGAGTCGGGTGAAAACTATGGCTACACCTTC. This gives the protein CAISESGENYGYTF.

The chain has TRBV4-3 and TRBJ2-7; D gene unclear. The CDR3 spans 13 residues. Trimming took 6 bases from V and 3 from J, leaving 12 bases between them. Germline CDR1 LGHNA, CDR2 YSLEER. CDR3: CASSPNQFYEQYF. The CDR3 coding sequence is TGCGCCAGCAGTCCAAACCAATTCTACGAGCAGTACTTC.

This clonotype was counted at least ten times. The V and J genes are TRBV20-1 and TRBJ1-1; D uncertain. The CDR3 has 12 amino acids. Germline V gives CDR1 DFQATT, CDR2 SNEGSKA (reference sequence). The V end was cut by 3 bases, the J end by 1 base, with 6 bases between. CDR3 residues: CSASGGNTEAFF. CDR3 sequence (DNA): TGCAGTGCTAGCGGCGGGAACACTGAAGCTTTCTTT.

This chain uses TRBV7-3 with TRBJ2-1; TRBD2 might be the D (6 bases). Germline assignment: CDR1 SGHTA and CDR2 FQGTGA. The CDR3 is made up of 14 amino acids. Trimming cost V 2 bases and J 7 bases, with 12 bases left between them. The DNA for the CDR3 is TGTGCCAGCAGCTTATCGGGAGTGAATAATGAGCAGTTCTTC. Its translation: CASSLSGVNNEQFF.

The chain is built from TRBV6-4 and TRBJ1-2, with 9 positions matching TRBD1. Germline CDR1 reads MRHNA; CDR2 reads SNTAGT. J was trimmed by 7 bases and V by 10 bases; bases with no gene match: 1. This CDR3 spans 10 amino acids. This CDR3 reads CATTGGGYTF. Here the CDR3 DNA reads TGTGCCACGACAGGGGGTGGCTACACCTTC.

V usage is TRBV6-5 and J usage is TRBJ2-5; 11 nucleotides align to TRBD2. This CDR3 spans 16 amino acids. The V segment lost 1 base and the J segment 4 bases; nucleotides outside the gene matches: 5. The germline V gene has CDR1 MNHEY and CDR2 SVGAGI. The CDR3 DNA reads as TGTGCCAGCAGTTACTTAGCGGGGGGGCCCGCAGAGACCCAGTACTTC. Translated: CASSYLAGGPAETQYF.

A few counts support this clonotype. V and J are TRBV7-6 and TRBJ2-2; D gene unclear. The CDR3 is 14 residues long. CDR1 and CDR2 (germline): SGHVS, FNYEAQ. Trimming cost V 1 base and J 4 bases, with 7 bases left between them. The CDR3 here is CASSLDFPTGELFF. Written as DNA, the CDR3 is TGTGCCAGCAGCTTAGACTTCCCCACCGGGGAGCTGTTTTTT.

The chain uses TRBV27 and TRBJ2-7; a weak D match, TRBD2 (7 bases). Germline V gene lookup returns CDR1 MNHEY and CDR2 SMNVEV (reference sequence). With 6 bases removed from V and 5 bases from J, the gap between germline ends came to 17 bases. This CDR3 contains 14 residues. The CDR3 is CASSPRGGFNEQYF. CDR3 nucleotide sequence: TGTGCCAGCAGCCCCAGGGGAGGGTTCAACGAGCAGTACTTC.

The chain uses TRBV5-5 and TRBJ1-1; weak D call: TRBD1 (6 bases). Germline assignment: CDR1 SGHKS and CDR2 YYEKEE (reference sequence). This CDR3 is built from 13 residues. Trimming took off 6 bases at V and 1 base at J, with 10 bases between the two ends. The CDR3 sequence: CASTRGANTEAFF. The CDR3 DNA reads TGTGCCAGCACCCGGGGGGCGAACACTGAAGCTTTCTTT. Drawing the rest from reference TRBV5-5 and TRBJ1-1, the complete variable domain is DAGVTQSPTHLIKTRGQQVTLRCSPISGHKSVSWYQQVLGQGPQFIFQYYEKEERGRGNFPDRFSARQFPNYSSELNVNALLLGDSALYLCASTRGANTEAFFGQGTRLTVV.

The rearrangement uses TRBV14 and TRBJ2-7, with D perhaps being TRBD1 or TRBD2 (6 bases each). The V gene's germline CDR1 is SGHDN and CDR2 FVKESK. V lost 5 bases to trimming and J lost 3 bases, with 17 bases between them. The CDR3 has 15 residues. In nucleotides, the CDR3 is TGTGCCAGCAGCTCAAGAGGGGGGAGAGACTACGAGCAGTACTTC. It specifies CASSSRGGRDYEQYF.

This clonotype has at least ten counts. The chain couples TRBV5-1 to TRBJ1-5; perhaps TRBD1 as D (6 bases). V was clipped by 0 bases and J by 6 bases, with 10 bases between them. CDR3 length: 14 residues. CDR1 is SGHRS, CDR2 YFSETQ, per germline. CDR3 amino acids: CASSLEGVSQPQHF. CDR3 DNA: TGCGCCAGCAGCTTGGAGGGGGTTAGTCAGCCCCAGCATTTT.

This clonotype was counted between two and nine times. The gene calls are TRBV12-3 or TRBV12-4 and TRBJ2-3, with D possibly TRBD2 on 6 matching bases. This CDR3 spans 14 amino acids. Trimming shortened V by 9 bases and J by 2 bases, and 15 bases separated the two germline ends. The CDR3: CASRTGVPTDTQYF. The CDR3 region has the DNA TGTGCCAGTCGAACGGGGGTACCCACAGATACGCAGTATTTT.

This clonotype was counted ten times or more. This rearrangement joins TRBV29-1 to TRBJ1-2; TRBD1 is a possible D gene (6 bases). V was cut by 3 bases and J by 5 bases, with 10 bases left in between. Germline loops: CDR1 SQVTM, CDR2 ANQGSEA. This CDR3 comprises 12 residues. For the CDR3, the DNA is TGCAGCGTTGAGGACAGAGGGTATGGCTACACCTTC. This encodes CSVEDRGYGYTF.

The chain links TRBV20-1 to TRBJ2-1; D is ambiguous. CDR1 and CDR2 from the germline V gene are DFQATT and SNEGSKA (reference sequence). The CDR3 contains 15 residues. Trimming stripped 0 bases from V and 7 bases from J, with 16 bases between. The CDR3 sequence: CSARDIGRVYNEQFF. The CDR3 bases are TGCAGTGCTAGAGATATAGGAAGAGTATATAATGAGCAGTTCTTC.

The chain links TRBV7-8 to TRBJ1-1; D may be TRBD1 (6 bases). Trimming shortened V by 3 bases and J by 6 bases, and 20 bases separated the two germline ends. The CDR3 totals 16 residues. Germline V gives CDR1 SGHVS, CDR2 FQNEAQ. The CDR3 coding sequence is TGTGCCAGCAGCTTCTCGCGGGGGGCGTTTGGAGCTGAAGCTTTCTTT. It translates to CASSFSRGAFGAEAFF.

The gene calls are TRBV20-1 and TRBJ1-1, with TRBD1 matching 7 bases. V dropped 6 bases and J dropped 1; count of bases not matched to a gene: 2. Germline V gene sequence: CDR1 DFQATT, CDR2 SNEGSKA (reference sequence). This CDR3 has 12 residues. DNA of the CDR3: TGCAGTGCCGCAGGGGGGAACACTGAAGCTTTCTTT. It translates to CSAAGGNTEAFF.

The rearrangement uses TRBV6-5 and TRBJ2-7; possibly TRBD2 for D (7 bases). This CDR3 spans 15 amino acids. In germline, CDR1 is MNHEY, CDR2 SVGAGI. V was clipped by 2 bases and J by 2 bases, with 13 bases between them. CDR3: CASSYGGAVTYEQYF. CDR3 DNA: TGTGCCAGCAGTTACGGGGGGGCGGTCACCTACGAGCAGTACTTC.

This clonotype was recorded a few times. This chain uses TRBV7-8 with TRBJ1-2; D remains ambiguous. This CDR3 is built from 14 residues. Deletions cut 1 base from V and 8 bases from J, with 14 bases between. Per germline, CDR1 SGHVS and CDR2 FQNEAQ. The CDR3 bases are TGTGCCAGCAGCTTAGAGCGATACGGTGGCGGCTACACCTTC. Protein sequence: CASSLERYGGGYTF.

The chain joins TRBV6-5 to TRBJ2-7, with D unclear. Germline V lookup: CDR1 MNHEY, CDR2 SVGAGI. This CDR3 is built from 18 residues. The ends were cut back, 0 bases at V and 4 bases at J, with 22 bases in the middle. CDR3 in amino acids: CASSYSVSKHLPRYEQYF. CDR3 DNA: TGTGCCAGCAGTTACTCGGTTTCCAAACACCTGCCCAGATACGAGCAGTACTTC.

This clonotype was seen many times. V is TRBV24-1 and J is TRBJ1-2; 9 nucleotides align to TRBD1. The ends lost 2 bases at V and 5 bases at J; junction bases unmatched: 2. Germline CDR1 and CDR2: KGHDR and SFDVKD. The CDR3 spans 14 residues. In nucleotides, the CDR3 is TGTGCCACCAGTGATTCCGGACAGGGGTATGGCTACACCTTC. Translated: CATSDSGQGYGYTF.

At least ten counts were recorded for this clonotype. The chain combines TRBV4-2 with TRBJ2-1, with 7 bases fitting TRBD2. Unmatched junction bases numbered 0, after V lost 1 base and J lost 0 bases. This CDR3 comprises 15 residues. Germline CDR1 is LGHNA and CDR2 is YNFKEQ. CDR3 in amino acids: CASSQGTSSYNEQFF. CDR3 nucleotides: TGTGCCAGCAGCCAAGGGACTAGCTCCTACAATGAGCAGTTCTTC.

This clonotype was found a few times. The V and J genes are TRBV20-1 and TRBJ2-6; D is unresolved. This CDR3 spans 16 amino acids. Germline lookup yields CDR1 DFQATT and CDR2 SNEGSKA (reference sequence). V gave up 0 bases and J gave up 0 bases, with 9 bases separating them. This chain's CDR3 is CSARESRISGANVLTF. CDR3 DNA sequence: TGCAGTGCTAGAGAGTCACGGATCTCTGGGGCCAACGTCCTGACTTTC.

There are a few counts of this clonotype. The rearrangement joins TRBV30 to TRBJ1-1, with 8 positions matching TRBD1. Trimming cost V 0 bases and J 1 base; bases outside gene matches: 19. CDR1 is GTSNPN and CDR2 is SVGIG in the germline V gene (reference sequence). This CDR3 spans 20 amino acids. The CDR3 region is CAWSVPPRTGMTKRNTEAFF. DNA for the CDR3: TGTGCCTGGAGTGTACCCCCCCGGACAGGGATGACAAAGAGGAACACTGAAGCTTTCTTT.

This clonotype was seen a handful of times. The CDR3 reads CASSYSRDEQRVVSNQPQHF. Here the CDR3 DNA reads TGTGCCAGCAGTTACTCTAGGGACGAACAACGCGTGGTCAGCAATCAGCCCCAGCATTTT. The chain links TRBV6-2 or TRBV6-3 to TRBJ1-5; D possibly corresponds to TRBD1 (5 bases). Germline values: CDR1 MNHEY, CDR2 SVGEGT. V was pared by 0 bases and J by 1 base, with 22 bases between. This CDR3 is built from 20 residues.

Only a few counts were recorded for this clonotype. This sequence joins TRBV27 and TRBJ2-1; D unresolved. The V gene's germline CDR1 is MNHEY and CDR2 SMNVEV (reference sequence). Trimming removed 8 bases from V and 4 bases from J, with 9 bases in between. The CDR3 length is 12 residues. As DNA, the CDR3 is TGTGCCAGCGGGCTCTTATACAATGAGCAGTTCTTC. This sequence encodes CASGLLYNEQFF.

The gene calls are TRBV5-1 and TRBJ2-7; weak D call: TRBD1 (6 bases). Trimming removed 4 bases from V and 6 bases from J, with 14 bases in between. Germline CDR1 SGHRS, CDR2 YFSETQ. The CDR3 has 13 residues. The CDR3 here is CASSRRQGLEQYF. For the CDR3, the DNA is TGCGCCAGCAGCAGAAGGCAGGGGCTCGAGCAGTACTTC.